One and the same sample provided the 13 T cell receptor beta chains below, sequenced in a study of blood T cells in healthy people across ages. A J-beta primer mix and a sample-barcoded 5' primer were used in a second PCR of about 7 to 12 cycles. TCRdb processed the 5' RACE reads anew with MiXCR; each CDR3 protein has one entry. The data contain 580,000 or so distinct CDR3 sequences, roughly 48% of them seen just once; the ten biggest clones take up roughly 24%. Sequenced: blood. All receptors come from a man at least 80 years old in good health.

The rearrangement links TRBV6-6 to TRBJ2-1; D perhaps matches TRBD2 (5 bases). V lost 6 bases and J 9 bases, leaving 18 bases between the germline ends. Germline-derived CDR1 and CDR2 are MNHNY and SVGAGI (reference sequence). The CDR3 covers 14 residues. The CDR3 reads CASSLGSHAGEQFF. CDR3 in DNA: TGTGCCAGCAGCTTAGGATCCCATGCGGGTGAGCAGTTCTTC.

This clonotype has more than one count but fewer than ten. This sequence joins TRBV7-2 and TRBJ1-2; tentatively, D is TRBD1 (5 bases). The germline gives CDR1 SGHTA, CDR2 FQGNSA. Trimming removed 0 bases from V and 7 bases from J, with 15 bases in between. This CDR3 region has 15 residues. The CDR3 DNA follows: TGTGCCAGCAGCTTAGCGATTTGGGGGATGGGTGGCTACACCTTC. It is translated as CASSLAIWGMGGYTF.

The chain couples TRBV10-3 to TRBJ2-7; D gene uncertain. Germline assignment: CDR1 ENHRY and CDR2 SYGVKD. V lost 2 bases to trimming and J lost 0 bases, with 11 bases between them. This CDR3 region has 15 residues. Here the CDR3 reads CAISEIGQTSYEQYF. Here the CDR3 DNA reads TGTGCCATCAGTGAGATAGGGCAGACCTCCTACGAGCAGTACTTC.

This chain links TRBV5-5 with TRBJ2-1; no firm D call. V was cut by 5 bases and J by 6 bases, with 9 bases left in between. CDR1 and CDR2 (germline): SGHKS, YYEKEE (reference sequence). The CDR3 sequence is 12 residues long. The CDR3 DNA sequence: TGTGCCAGCAGACAGAACACCAATGAGCAGTTCTTC. It encodes CASRQNTNEQFF.

On this clonotype itself: At one end, the junction sequence differs from germline, possibly due to a read error. This chain links TRBV5-1 with TRBJ2-7; TRBD2 might be the D (6 bases). There are 14 residues in the CDR3. CDR1 is SGHRS, CDR2 YFSETQ, per germline. CDR3 coding DNA: TGTGCCAGCAGTTCGGGACTTCTGTCCTACGAGCAGTACTTC. Its translation: CASSSGLLSYEQYF.

The CDR3: CASSAGRSSYNSPLHF. CDR3 bases: TGTGCCAGCAGTGCGGGGCGAAGCTCCTATAATTCACCCCTCCACTTT. V is TRBV2 and J is TRBJ1-6; tentatively, D is TRBD1 (5 bases). Germline V gene sequence: CDR1 SNHLY, CDR2 FYNNEI. CDR3 length equals 16 residues. Deletions cut 4 bases from V and 0 bases from J, with 10 bases between.

This clonotype appeared a few times. This chain's CDR3 is CASSLGHWSGYTF. In DNA, the CDR3 is TGTGCCAGCAGCTTAGGACATTGGAGTGGCTACACCTTC. The rearrangement uses TRBV7-2 and TRBJ1-2; D remains ambiguous. Per the germline V gene, CDR1 is SGHTA and CDR2 is FQGNSA. Trimming cost V 1 base and J 7 bases, with 10 bases left between them. CDR3 length equals 13 residues. Full variable domain (remainder filled in from reference TRBV7-2 and TRBJ1-2): GAGVSQSPSNKVTEKGKDVELRCDPISGHTALYWYRQSLGQGLEFLIYFQGNSAPDKSGLPSDRFSAERTGGSVSTLTIQRTQQEDSAVYLCASSLGHWSGYTFGSGTRLTVV.

The chain is built from TRBV25-1 and TRBJ2-1; D is perhaps TRBD1 or TRBD2 (5 bases each). Trimming shortened V by 3 bases and J by 5 bases, and 11 bases separated the two germline ends. This CDR3 is 14 amino acids long. Germline values: CDR1 MGHDK, CDR2 SYGVNS. This chain's CDR3 is CASSDTGADNEQFF. DNA for the CDR3: TGTGCCAGCAGTGATACCGGGGCTGACAATGAGCAGTTCTTC. Full variable domain (remainder filled in from reference TRBV25-1 and TRBJ2-1): EADIYQTPRYLVIGTGKKITLECSQTMGHDKMYWYQQDPGMELHLIHYSYGVNSTEKGDLSSESTVSRIRTEHFPLTLESARPSHTSQYLCASSDTGADNEQFFGPGTRLTVL.

This clonotype was counted only a few times. The gene calls are TRBV20-1 and TRBJ2-3; possible D gene TRBD1, 7 bases. The CDR3 totals 16 residues. CDR1 DFQATT and CDR2 SNEGSKA come from the germline V gene (reference sequence). Trimming pared 0 bases from V and 0 bases from J, leaving 13 bases between. The CDR3 DNA reads as TGCAGTGCTAGAGAGGAGGGGGCAACTAGCACAGATACGCAGTATTTT. Translation gives CSAREEGATSTDTQYF.

There are a few counts of this clonotype. V usage is TRBV27 and J usage is TRBJ2-5; D possibly uses TRBD1 or TRBD2 (6 bases each). Germline V gene lookup returns CDR1 MNHEY and CDR2 SMNVEV (reference sequence). CDR3 length equals 16 residues. The V gene lost 2 bases and the J gene lost 4 bases, with 17 bases spanning the gap. The CDR3 DNA sequence: TGTGCCAGCAGTTTAGGGGGCGATCGGGAGTTAGAGACCCAGTACTTC. The encoded protein is CASSLGGDRELETQYF.

This clonotype was recorded many times. V is TRBV7-9 and J is TRBJ2-1; D is possibly TRBD2 (7 bases). The germline CDR1 and CDR2 sequences are SEHNR and FQNEAQ (reference sequence). V lost 2 bases and J 4 bases, leaving 12 bases between the germline ends. This CDR3 is built from 15 residues. The CDR3 nucleotides are TGTGCCAGCAGCTTAAGGGGGGGGACTTACAATGAGCAGTTCTTC. This sequence encodes CASSLRGGTYNEQFF.

This clonotype has a handful of counts. CDR3 loop: CASSSPLDRTDTQYF. CDR3 DNA: TGTGCCAGCAGCTCACCCCTGGACAGAACAGATACGCAGTATTTT. The rearrangement links TRBV7-9 to TRBJ2-3; possible D gene TRBD1, 6 bases. Trimming pared 4 bases from V and 3 bases from J, leaving 14 bases between. CDR3 size: 15 residues. From germline, CDR1 is SEHNR and CDR2 FQNEAQ (reference sequence).

The chain couples TRBV20-1 to TRBJ1-1; unclear D gene. This CDR3 has 13 amino acids. Germline lookup yields CDR1 DFQATT and CDR2 SNEGSKA (reference sequence). Deletions cut 3 bases from V and 4 bases from J, with 12 bases between. The CDR3 sequence is CSASRQDGTEAFF. The CDR3 nucleotides read TGCAGTGCTAGTAGGCAGGATGGCACTGAAGCTTTCTTT.